This TCR beta chain is from a study of cytomegalovirus exposure and HLA in healthy donors. Study-level results: HLA allele associations emerged for roughly 17,000 TCR beta sequences in a later analysis, at 0.05 false discovery rate. Most TCRs appeared rarely, but some public TCRs recurred in many donors. A few CMV-associated chains were confirmed in vitro to be specific for CMV antigens.

It was with 60 Vbeta and 13 Jbeta primers that the PCR ran. TCRdb's table, derived via immunoSEQ multiplex PCR, lists solely in-frame clones and lacks some. The profile shows roughly 190,000 clones, 75% to 90% of them singletons. Trimming left V 5 bases short and J 4 bases short, with 15 bases between. The CDR3 runs to 15 residues. From germline, CDR1 is MNHNS and CDR2 SASEGT. Remarks on this clone: Its antigen is unidentified.

The clonotype was recovered from a boy between 2 and 10 years old in good health and CMV-seronegative. V usage is TRBV6-1 and J usage is TRBJ1-3, with D possibly TRBD1 on 5 matching bases. The sequenced sample was PBMCs. The CDR3 spells CASSPIGTAGNTIYF. The CDR3, as DNA: TGTGCCAGCAGTCCTATAGGGACTGCCGGAAACACCATATATTTT.